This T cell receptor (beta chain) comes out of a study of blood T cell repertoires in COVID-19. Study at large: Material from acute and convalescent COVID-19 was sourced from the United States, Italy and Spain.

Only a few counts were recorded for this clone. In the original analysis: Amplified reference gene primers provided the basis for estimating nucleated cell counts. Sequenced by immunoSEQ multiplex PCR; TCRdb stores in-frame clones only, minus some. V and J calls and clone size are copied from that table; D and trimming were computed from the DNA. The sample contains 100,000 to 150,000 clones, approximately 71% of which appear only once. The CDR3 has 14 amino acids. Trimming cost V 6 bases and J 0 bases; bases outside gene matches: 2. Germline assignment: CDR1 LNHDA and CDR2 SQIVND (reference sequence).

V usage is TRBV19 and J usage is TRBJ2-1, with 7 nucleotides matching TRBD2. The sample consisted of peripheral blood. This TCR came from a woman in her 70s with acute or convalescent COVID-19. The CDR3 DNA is TGTGCCAGTAGGGGCGGGAGCTCCTACAATGAGCAGTTCTTC. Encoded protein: CASRGGSSYNEQFF.